This T cell receptor beta chain was observed in a study of graft-versus-host responses after intestinal transplantation. Study overall: Among the recipients, transplants were multivisceral, liver-intestinal, or isolated intestinal. All of the recipients had induction that used anti-thymocyte globulin, then tacrolimus and steroids for approximately 3 years. Study-level results: GvH clones were found in recipient marrow; some appeared first in ileum or blood. Patients who carried graft-donor T cell macrochimerism also had high graft-versus-host to host-versus-graft clonal ratios in their allografts.

Comments on this clone: Its antigen is not known.

Method: immunoSEQ multiplex PCR; TCRdb's copy keeps in-frame clones and lacks some. The data contain tens of thousands of clones, approximately 89% of them seen just once; the ten biggest clones take up approximately 2.9%. CDR1 and CDR2 (germline): LNHDA, SQIVND (reference sequence). This CDR3 is 13 amino acids long. V shed 3 bases and J shed 0 bases, with 6 bases lying between them. The origin of this receptor is a human patient who received an intestinal transplant, so some T cells may come from the graft donor. The material was PBMCs, obtained around 120 days after intestinal transplantation. This chain joins TRBV19 and TRBJ2-7; D call uncertain. The CDR3 spells CASSMGTSYEQYF. CDR3 bases: TGTGCCAGTAGTATGGGCACCTCCTACGAGCAGTACTTC.